This T cell receptor (beta chain) was documented in a study of T cell repertoires in cytomegalovirus infection. A remark on this clonotype: What it recognizes is unknown. A much more abundant neighbour one base away suggests this may be a read error.

TCRdb called the reads again in MiXCR, with one record for every CDR3 protein. The sample has about a million distinct CDR3 sequences; less than 40% are singletons. Per the germline V gene, CDR1 is SGHVS and CDR2 is FQNEAQ. V dropped 5 bases and J dropped 9; count of bases not matched to a gene: 24. The length of the CDR3 is 19 residues. The clonotype originates from a human donor in good health (CMV status not recorded). Some clones in this sample may be carry-over from other donors' samples. Source: cultured CD8+ T cells from PBMCs, taken from culture after CMV antigen stimulation. The rearrangement links TRBV7-8 to TRBJ2-5; 10 bases match TRBD2. The CDR3 sequence is CASSPKALAGEYIHLPQYF. For the CDR3, the DNA is TGTGCCAGCAGCCCGAAAGCGCTAGCGGGGGAGTATATTCATTTGCCCCAGTACTTC.